The TCR beta chain under discussion was sequenced for a study of shared clonotypes between healthy human individuals. Study-wide results and caveats: Donors were few, which limited the genetic and exposure-history diversity represented. Relative to clonotypes present in all four donors, those not shared had lower generation probabilities. The sampled material consisted only of blood, and tissue repertoires are likely to differ.

Some clones are missing from TCRdb's copy, which holds only in-frame ones; the method was immunoSEQ multiplex PCR. The sample contains roughly 2.4 million clones, approximately 96% of which appear only once. A word on this clone: Antigen unknown.

This CDR3 has 15 amino acids. V was clipped by 1 base and J by 5 bases; unmatched bases: 2. Per the germline V gene, CDR1 is MNHEY and CDR2 is SVGAGI. The sample comprised naive CD4+ T cells sorted from blood. Stated subset: CD45RA+ positively selected. This sequence joins TRBV6-5 and TRBJ1-4, with 9 bases fitting TRBD1. This TCR was sampled from a young man in good health. CDR3 sequence reads: CASSYFTGGNEKLFF. The CDR3 nucleotides are TGTGCCAGCAGTTACTTTACAGGGGGCAATGAAAAACTGTTTTTT.